This T cell receptor beta chain was documented in a study of human T cells and chemical hapten exposure (dated by TCRdb to about 2021). For context, the study as a whole: For sensitization, 2% DPC in acetone was applied to a roughly 2 cm by roughly 2 cm area of upper inner arm skin. Throughout the approximately 24-week study period, patients were also given weekly therapeutic DPC doses on the scalp. Patch testing was performed on the upper back with Finn chambers containing 0.01% DPC, and the patch tests were scored after 6 days according to International Contact Dermatitis Research Group standards. The patient cohort, mostly female, included alopecia areata with under or over 50% scalp involvement, alopecia totalis and alopecia universalis. The libraries were sequenced as a pool, and the TCR yield per sample differed mostly because of small variations in library volumes within the pool. This study followed changes in the peripheral blood TCR repertoire in vivo during primary and secondary sensitization of alopecia patients to the hapten diphenylcyclopropenone (DPC). Blood samples were taken from patients before sensitization (week 0) and at 2, 6 and about 24 weeks after DPC sensitization. Around 29 alopecia patients provided blood for TCR sequencing at one to four time points (pre-sensitization, 2, 6 and 24 weeks). Broad study findings and their caveats: Expanded TCRs formed significantly more large CDR3 similarity clusters than pre-sensitization or healthy control sets, consistent with antigen-driven responses. Repeated subsampling changed both the strength of the expansion versus patch-test correlation and the threshold at which that correlation became significant. Because every patient had alopecia, a presumed autoimmune disease, the patients' immune response might differ from that of healthy individuals. A positive correlation was found between the number of PT1 expanded TCRs and patch test score, with significance reached at thresholds 8, 16 and 32 but not 4. DPC sensitization did not change the number of TCRs with a frequency above 1 in 1000, and there was no evidence of changes in global repertoire structure.

Turning to this clonotype: The antigen it binds to is not known. It has no much larger one-base neighbor in the sample; base qualities were not kept.

The label giving this sample's time point can be read as: pre-sensitization, week 0. Interpreted using the paper, the treatment or condition label stands for: therapeutic diphenylcyclopropenone sensitization with weekly scalp DPC. Blood at each patch-test visit was drawn before the patch test was applied. Patients were eligible if aged 18 to 70, diagnosed with alopecia and judged suitable for DPC therapy, and pregnant patients were excluded. Total RNA was extracted from unfractionated whole blood collected in Tempus Blood RNA tubes. Library preparation employed RACE. TCRdb records NextSeq 500 as the sequencer. Library preparation attached unique molecular identifiers to individual cDNA molecules for quantitative, reproducible TCR counting. Each blood RNA sample was used to sequence both TCR alpha and TCR beta chains. The source study handled its data this way. The median number of TCRs per sample was approximately 93,000, ranging from about 23,224 to 700,000. The Decombinator software suite was used to annotate V, J and CDR3 in the TCR reads. To make PS versus PT1 abundance plots, every sample was subsampled to the same number of TCRs (28,000). TCRs were defined as expanded if absent before sensitization and observed at least eight times at the 2-week time point. Clones were called with MiXCR by TCRdb after fastp trimmed the public reads at Q25, and only in-frame beta chains were retained. Rows are unified per CDR3 protein, each entry keeping the most common DNA and genes. These V and J calls originate from TCRdb's pipeline instead of the authors' own analysis. The sample data list approximately 77,000 distinct CDR3 sequences, and around 13% of these were observed just once. The top ten clones comprise roughly 4.9% of the sample.

Measured from the cysteine to the phenylalanine, the CDR3 is 13 residues long. Only CDR3 DNA is held: 39 bases, read in frame from base 1. Ends trimmed: V by 3 bases, J by 1 base; bases unmatched to a gene: 2. Looking up the germline V gene yields CDR1 SQVTM and CDR2 ANQGSEA. Recombination linked TRBV29-1 to TRBJ2-5; TRBD1 matches 7 bases in the middle. The TCR was taken from a woman in her forties or fifties with alopecia areata. Some clones in this sample may be carry-over from other donors' samples. Source: whole blood, taken in connection with sensitization to the hapten diphenylcyclopropenone (DPC). The DNA is TGCAGCGTTGAGGGACAGCCCCAAGAGACCCAGTACTTC. This gives the protein CSVEGQPQETQYF.